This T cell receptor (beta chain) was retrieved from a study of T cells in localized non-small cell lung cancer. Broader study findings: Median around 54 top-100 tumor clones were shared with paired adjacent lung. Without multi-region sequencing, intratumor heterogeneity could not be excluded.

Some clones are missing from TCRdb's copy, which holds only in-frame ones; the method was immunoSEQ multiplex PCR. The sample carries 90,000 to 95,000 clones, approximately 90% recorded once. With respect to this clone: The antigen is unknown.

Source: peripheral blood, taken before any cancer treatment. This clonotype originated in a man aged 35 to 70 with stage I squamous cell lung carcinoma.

CDR3 in DNA: TGTGCCAGCAGCGAAGGGTTTTCGCCCCAGCATTTT. It codes for CASSEGFSPQHF. V usage is TRBV7-6 and J usage is TRBJ1-5; no definite D call. Germline V gives CDR1 SGHVS, CDR2 FNYEAQ. The CDR3 contains 12 residues. V lost 5 bases and J lost 9, with 11 bases in between.